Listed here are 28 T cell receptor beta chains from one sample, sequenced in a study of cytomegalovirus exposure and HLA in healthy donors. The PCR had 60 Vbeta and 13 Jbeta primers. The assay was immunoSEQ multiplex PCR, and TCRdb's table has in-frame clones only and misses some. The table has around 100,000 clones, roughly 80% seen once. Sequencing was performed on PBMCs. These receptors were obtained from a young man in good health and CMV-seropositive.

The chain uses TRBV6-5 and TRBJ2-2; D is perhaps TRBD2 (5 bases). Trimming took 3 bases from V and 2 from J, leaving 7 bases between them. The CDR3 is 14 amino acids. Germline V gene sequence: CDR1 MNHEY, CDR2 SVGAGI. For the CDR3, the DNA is TGTGCCAGCAGTTATTCGGGAAACACCGGGGAGCTGTTTTTT. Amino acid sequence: CASSYSGNTGELFF.

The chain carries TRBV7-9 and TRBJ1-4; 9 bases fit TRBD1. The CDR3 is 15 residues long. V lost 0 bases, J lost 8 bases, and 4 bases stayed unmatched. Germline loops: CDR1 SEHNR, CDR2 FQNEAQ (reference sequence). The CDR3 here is CASSLAGGQGEKLFF. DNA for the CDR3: TGTGCCAGCAGCTTAGCGGGGGGACAGGGAGAAAAACTGTTTTTT.

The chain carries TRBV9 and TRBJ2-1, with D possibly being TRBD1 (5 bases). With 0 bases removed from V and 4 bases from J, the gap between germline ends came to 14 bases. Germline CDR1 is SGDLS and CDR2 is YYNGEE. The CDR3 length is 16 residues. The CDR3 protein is CASSVAPAQGYNEQFF. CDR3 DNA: TGTGCCAGCAGCGTAGCGCCAGCGCAGGGTTACAATGAGCAGTTCTTC. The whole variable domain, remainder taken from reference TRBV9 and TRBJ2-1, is DSGVTQTPKHLITATGQRVTLRCSPRSGDLSVYWYQQSLDQGLQFLIQYYNGEERAKGNILERFSAQQFPDLHSELNLSSLELGDSALYFCASSVAPAQGYNEQFFGPGTRLTVL.

CDR3 protein: CASSRGWGTEAFF. DNA of the CDR3: TGTGCCAGTAGTCGGGGGTGGGGCACTGAAGCTTTCTTT. The V and J genes are TRBV19 and TRBJ1-1, with D possibly being TRBD1 (5 bases). Germline CDR1 LNHDA, CDR2 SQIVND (reference sequence). V shed 5 bases and J shed 4 bases, with 11 bases lying between them. CDR3 length: 13 residues. The full variable domain, completed using reference TRBV19 and TRBJ1-1, is DGGITQSPKYLFRKEGQNVTLSCEQNLNHDAMYWYRQDPGQGLRLIYYSQIVNDFQKGDIAEGYSVSREKKESFPLTVTSAQKNPTAFYLCASSRGWGTEAFFGQGTRLTVV.

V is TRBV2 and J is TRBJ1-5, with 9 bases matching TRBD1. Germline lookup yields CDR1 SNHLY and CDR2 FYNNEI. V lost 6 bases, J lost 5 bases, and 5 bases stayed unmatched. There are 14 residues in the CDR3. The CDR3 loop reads CASSKRTGDQPQHF. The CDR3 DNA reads TGTGCCAGCAGCAAAAGGACAGGGGATCAGCCCCAGCATTTT.

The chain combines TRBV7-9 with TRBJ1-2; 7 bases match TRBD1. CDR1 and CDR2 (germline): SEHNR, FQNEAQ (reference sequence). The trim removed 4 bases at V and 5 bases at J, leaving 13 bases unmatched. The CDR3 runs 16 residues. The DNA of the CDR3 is TGTGCCAGCAGCTATCATGACAGGGCGGATTGGTATGGCTACACCTTC. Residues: CASSYHDRADWYGYTF.

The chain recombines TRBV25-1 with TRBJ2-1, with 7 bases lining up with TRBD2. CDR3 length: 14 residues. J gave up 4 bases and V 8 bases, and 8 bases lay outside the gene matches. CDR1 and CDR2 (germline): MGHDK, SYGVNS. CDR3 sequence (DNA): TGTGCCAGCGGAGGAGCGGGAAGGTACAATGAGCAGTTCTTC. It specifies CASGGAGRYNEQFF.

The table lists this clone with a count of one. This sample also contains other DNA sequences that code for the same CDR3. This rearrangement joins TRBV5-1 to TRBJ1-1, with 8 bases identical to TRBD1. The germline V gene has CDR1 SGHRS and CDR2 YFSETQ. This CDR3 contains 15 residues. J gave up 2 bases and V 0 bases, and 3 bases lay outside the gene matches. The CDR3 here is CASSLAGQGNTEAFF. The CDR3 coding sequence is TGCGCCAGCAGCTTGGCCGGACAGGGAAACACTGAAGCTTTCTTT.

The CDR3 loop is CASSQELAGVGETQYF. CDR3 in DNA: TGCGCCAGCAGCCAAGAACTAGCGGGAGTGGGGGAGACCCAGTACTTC. This chain connects TRBV4-1 to TRBJ2-5, with TRBD2 matching over 11 bases. V shed 0 bases and J 5 bases; nucleotides not matched to a gene: 5. The length of the CDR3 is 16 residues. Germline V CDR1 and CDR2: MGHRA, YSYEKL.

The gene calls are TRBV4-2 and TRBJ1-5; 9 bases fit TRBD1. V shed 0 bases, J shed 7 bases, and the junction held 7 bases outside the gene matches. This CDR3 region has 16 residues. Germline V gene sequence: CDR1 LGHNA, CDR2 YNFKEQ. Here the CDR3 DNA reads TGTGCCAGCAGCCAAGAAGATTACAGGGGGCACCAGCCCCAGCATTTT. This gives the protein CASSQEDYRGHQPQHF.

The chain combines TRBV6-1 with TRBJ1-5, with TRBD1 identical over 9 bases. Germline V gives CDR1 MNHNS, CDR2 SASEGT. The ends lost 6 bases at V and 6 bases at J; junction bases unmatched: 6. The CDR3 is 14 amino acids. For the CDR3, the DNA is TGTGCCAGCAGGACAGGGGGAGACGGTCAGCCCCAGCATTTT. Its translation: CASRTGGDGQPQHF.

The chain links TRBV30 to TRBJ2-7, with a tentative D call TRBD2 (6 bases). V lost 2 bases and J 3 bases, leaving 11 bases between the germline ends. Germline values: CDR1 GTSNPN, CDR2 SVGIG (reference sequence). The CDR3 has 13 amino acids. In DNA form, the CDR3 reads TGTGCCTGGAGTAGGGACTGGGACTACGAGCAGTACGTC. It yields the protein CAWSRDWDYEQYV.

CDR3 nucleotide sequence: TGTGCCAGCAGTGAGACTCCAGGTAGCGCAGATACGCAGTATTTT. It yields the protein CASSETPGSADTQYF. The V and J genes are TRBV6-4 and TRBJ2-3; weak D call: TRBD2 (5 bases). The CDR3 length is 15 residues. Trimming left V 3 bases short and J 4 bases short, with 14 bases between. The germline gives CDR1 MRHNA, CDR2 SNTAGT.

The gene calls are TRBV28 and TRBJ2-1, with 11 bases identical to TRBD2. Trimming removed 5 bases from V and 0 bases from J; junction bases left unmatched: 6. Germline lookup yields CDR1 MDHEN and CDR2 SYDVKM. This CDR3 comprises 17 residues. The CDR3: CASSPRLAGSSYNEQFF. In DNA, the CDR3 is TGTGCCAGCAGTCCGCGACTAGCGGGGAGCTCCTACAATGAGCAGTTCTTC.

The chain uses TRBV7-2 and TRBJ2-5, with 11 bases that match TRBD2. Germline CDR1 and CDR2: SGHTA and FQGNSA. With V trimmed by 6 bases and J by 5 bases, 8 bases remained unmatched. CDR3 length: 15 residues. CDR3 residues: CASSYTTSGGETQYF. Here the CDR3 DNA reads TGTGCCAGCAGTTATACTACTAGCGGGGGCGAGACCCAGTACTTC.

The CDR3 is CASSFPGVPYNEQFF. CDR3 DNA sequence: TGTGCCAGCAGTTTCCCAGGGGTTCCTTACAATGAGCAGTTCTTC. The chain recombines TRBV28 with TRBJ2-1, with a possible D match to TRBD1 (6 bases). Germline CDR1 MDHEN, CDR2 SYDVKM. The CDR3 is 15 amino acids. The V end was cut by 3 bases, the J end by 4 bases, with 13 bases between.

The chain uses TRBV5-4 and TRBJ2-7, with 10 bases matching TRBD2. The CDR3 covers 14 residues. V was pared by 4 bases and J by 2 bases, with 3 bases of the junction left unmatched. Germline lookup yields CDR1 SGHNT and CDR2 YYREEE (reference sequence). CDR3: CASSPSGGAYEQYF. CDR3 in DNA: TGTGCCAGCAGCCCTAGCGGGGGAGCCTACGAGCAGTACTTC.

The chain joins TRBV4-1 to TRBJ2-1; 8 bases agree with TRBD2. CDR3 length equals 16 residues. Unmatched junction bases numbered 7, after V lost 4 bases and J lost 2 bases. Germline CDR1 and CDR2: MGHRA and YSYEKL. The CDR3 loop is CASSPGEAGAYNEQFF. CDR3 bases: TGCGCCAGCAGCCCAGGGGAAGCGGGGGCCTACAATGAGCAGTTCTTC.

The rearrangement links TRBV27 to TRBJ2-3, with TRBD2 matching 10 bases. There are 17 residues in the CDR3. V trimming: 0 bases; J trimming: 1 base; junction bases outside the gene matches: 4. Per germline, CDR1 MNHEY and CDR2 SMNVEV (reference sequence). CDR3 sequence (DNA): TGTGCCAGCAGTTTATCTGGCCTAGCGGGAGGCACAGATACGCAGTATTTT. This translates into CASSLSGLAGGTDTQYF.

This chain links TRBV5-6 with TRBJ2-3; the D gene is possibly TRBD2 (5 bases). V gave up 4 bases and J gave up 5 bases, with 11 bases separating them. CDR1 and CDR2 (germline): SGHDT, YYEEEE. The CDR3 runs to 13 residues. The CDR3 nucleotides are TGTGCCAGCAGCCCCTTACGGGGAGATACGCAGTATTTT. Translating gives CASSPLRGDTQYF.

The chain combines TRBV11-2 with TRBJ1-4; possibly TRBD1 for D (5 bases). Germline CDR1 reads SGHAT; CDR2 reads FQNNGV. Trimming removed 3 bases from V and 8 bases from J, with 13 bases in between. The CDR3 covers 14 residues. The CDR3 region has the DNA TGTGCCAGCAGCTTGGGGCGGCCTTTGGAAAAACTGTTTTTT. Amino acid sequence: CASSLGRPLEKLFF. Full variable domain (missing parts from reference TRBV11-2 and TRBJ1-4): EAGVAQSPRYKIIEKRQSVAFWCNPISGHATLYWYQQILGQGPKLLIQFQNNGVVDDSQLPKDRFSAERLKGVDSTLKIQPAKLEDSAVYLCASSLGRPLEKLFFGSGTQLSVL.

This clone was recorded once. CDR3 in amino acids: CASSTRQGGGTDTQYF. The CDR3 bases are TGTGCCAGCAGCACCCGTCAGGGGGGAGGCACAGATACGCAGTATTTT. This chain links TRBV11-2 with TRBJ2-3; possible D gene TRBD1, 7 bases. Trimming stripped 5 bases from V and 1 base from J, with 16 bases between. The CDR3 is made up of 16 amino acids. CDR1 is SGHAT, CDR2 FQNNGV, per germline.

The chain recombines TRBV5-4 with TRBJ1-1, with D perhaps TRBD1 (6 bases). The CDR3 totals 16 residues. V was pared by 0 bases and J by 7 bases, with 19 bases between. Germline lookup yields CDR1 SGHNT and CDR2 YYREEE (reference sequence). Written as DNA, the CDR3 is TGTGCCAGCAGCTTGGGAGGACTGGACAGTTTATATGAAGCTTTCTTT. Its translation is CASSLGGLDSLYEAFF.

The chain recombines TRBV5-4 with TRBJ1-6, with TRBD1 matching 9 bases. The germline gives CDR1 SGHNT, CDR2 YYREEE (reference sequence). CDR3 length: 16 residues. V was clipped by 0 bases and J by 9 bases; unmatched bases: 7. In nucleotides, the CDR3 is TGTGCCAGCAGCTTGGAACAGGGGGCGGCGGGTTCACCCCTCCACTTT. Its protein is CASSLEQGAAGSPLHF.

CDR3 in DNA: TGTGCCAGCGGCCAATACAATGAGCAGTTCTTC. It is translated as CASGQYNEQFF. This chain links TRBV7-9 with TRBJ2-1; no firm D call. The CDR3 contains 11 residues. From germline, CDR1 is SEHNR and CDR2 FQNEAQ (reference sequence). V was cut by 8 bases and J by 4 bases, with 6 bases left in between.

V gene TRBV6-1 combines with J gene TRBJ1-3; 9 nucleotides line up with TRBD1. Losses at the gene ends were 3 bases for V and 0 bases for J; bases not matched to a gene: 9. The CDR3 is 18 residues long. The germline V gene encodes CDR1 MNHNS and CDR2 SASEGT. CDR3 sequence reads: CASSERLTGGFSGNTIYF. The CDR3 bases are TGTGCCAGCAGTGAGCGGTTGACAGGGGGTTTCTCTGGAAACACCATATATTTT.

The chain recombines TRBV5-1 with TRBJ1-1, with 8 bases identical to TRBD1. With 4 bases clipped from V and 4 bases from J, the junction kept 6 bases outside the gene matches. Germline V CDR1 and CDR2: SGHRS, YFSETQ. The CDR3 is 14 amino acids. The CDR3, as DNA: TGCGCCAGCAGCCCCGGGACAGGTTCCACTGAAGCTTTCTTT. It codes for CASSPGTGSTEAFF.

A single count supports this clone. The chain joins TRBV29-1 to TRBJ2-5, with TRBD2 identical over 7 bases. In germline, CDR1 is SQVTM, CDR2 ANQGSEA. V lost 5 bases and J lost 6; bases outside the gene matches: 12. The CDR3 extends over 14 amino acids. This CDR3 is CSVMTSLVVKTQYF. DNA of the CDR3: TGCAGCGTTATGACTAGCTTGGTAGTGAAGACCCAGTACTTC. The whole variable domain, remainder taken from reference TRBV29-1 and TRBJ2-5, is SAVISQKPSRDICQRGTSLTIQCQVDSQVTMMFWYRQQPGQSLTLIATANQGSEATYESGFVIDKFPISRPNLTFSTLTVSNMSPEDSSIYLCSVMTSLVVKTQYFGPGTRLLVL.